What follows is one T cell receptor beta chain and its context. V gave up 2 bases and J gave up 4 bases, with 12 bases separating them. The CDR3 covers 14 residues. Germline CDR1 and CDR2: SGHNT and YYREEE (reference sequence). The data derive from a study of human T cells and chemical hapten exposure. As for the study in general: Patients, chiefly female, had alopecia areata, totalis or universalis.

Time point: patch test 1, 2 weeks after DPC sensitization. As for treatment: therapeutic diphenylcyclopropenone sensitization with weekly scalp DPC. The donor pool consisted of alopecia patients aged 18 to 70 years, considered suitable for DPC. In TCRdb, the RACE reads were re-called with MiXCR into one record per CDR3 protein. The sample holds some 190,000 distinct CDR3 sequences; around 22% are singletons and the top ten take 6% to 8%. The origin of this receptor is a woman in her 50s with alopecia areata. Some clones in this sample may be carry-over from other donors' samples. This sample comprised whole blood, obtained in connection with sensitization to the hapten diphenylcyclopropenone (DPC). This chain connects TRBV5-4 to TRBJ1-1, with D possibly matching TRBD1 (6 bases). CDR3 sequence (DNA): TGTGCCAGCAGCTTACAGGGTTGGAGCACTGAAGCTTTCTTT. Amino acid sequence: CASSLQGWSTEAFF. Full variable domain (remainder filled in from reference TRBV5-4 and TRBJ1-1): ETGVTQSPTHLIKTRGQQVTLRCSSQSGHNTVSWYQQALGQGPQFIFQYYREEENGRGNFPPRFSGLQFPNYSSELNVNALELDDSALYLCASSLQGWSTEAFFGQGTRLTVV.